This is a list of T cell receptor beta chains from one sample in a study of shared clonotypes between healthy human individuals. Clones were sequenced by immunoSEQ multiplex PCR, and TCRdb holds only the in-frame ones, with some missing. Counted here are 1.4 million or so clones, around 98.5% occurring once; the ten biggest clones make up 0.36%. Sequencing used naive CD4+ T cells sorted from blood. These receptors originate from a man aged 25 to 45 in good health. The CDR3 runs from the conserved cysteine through the conserved F or W. The D gene is left open where the match is weak. Only some rows state a clone size, as once, few, many or a class for expanded clones.

D gene,clone size,J gene,V gene,CDR3 DNA,CDR3 protein
NA,NA,TRBJ2-7,TRBV18,TGTGCCAGCTCACCGCGAAAGGGGGCCTACGAGCAGTACTTC,CASSPRKGAYEQYF
NA,NA,TRBJ1-1,TRBV7-2,TGTGCCAGCAGACACAGGGAAGGGACTGAAGCTTTCTTT,CASRHREGTEAFF
TRBD2,NA,TRBJ2-7,TRBV9,TGTGCCAGCTCTTTGGGGACTAGCGTCTCCTACGAGCAGTACTTC,CASSLGTSVSYEQYF
TRBD2,NA,TRBJ2-1,TRBV14,TGTGCCAGCAGCCCTTGGGGGACTAGCGGAACCTACAATGAGCAGTTCTTC,CASSPWGTSGTYNEQFF
NA,once,TRBJ1-2,TRBV19,TGTGCCAGTACCAAGGGGAGGGGTAACGGCTACACCTTC,CASTKGRGNGYTF
TRBD2,once,TRBJ2-7,TRBV7-6,TGTGCCAGCAGCCGGACTAGCGGGAGCTACGAGCAGTACTTC,CASSRTSGSYEQYF
TRBD2,NA,TRBJ2-3,TRBV5-1,TGCGCCAGCAGCTTGGCCCCGAGCGGGAGAGCCCCTCATACGCAGTATTTT,CASSLAPSGRAPHTQYF
NA,NA,TRBJ2-7,TRBV11-2,TGTGCCAGCAGCTTAGCTTTTACGGCTAGTTGGGGAGAGCAGTACTTC,CASSLAFTASWGEQYF
TRBD2,NA,TRBJ2-1,TRBV7-9,TGTGCCAGCAGCTTCGGGACTAGCGCCTACAATGGGCAGTTCTTC,CASSFGTSAYNGQFF
TRBD1,NA,TRBJ2-3,TRBV19,TGTGCCAGTAGCTTGGTGGGACAGGGAAATACGCAGTATTTT,CASSLVGQGNTQYF